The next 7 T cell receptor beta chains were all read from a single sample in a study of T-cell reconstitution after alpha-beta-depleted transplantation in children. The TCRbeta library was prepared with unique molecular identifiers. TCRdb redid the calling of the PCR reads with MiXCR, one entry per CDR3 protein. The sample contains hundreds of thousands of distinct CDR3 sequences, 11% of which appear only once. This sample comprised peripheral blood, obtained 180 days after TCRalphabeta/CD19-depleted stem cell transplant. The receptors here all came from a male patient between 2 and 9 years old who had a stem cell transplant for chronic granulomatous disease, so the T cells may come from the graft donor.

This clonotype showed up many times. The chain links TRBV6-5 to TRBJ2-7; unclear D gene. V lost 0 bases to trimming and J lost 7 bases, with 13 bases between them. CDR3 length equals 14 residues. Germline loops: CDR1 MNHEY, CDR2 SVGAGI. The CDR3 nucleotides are TGTGCCAGCAGTTACTCAGGCGATGCCGAGGAGCAGTACTTC. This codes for CASSYSGDAEEQYF.

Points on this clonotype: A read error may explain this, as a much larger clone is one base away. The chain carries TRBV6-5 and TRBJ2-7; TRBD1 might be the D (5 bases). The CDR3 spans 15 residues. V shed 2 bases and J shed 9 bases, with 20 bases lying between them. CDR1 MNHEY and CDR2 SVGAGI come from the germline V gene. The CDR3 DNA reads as TGTGCCAGCAGTTACGAGTGGCAGGGTAATGTCGGGCAGTACTTC. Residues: CASSYEWQGNVGQYF.

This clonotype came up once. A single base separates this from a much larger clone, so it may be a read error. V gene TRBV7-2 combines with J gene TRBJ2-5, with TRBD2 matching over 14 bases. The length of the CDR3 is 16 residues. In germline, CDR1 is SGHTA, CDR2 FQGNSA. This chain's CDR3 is CAGSFGLAGGQETQYF. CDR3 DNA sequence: TGTGCCGGCAGCTTTGGACTAGCGGGAGGCCAAGAGACCCAGTACTTC. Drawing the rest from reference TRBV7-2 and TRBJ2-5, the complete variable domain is GAGVSQSPSNKVTEKGKDVELRCDPISGHTALYWYRQSLGQGLEFLIYFQGNSAPDKSGLPSDRFSAERTGGSVSTLTIQRTQQEDSAVYLCAGSFGLAGGQETQYFGPGTRLLVL.

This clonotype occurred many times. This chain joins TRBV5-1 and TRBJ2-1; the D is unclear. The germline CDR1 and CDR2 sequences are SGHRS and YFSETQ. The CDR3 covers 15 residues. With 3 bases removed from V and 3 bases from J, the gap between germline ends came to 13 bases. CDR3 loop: CASSSPIRIYNEQFF. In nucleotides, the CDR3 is TGCGCCAGCAGCTCACCGATACGCATCTACAATGAGCAGTTCTTC.

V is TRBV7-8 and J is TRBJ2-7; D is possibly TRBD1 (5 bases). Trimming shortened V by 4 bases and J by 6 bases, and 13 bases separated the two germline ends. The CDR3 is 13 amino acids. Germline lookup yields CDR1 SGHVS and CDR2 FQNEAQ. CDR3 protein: CASSYLMGPEQYF. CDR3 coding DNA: TGTGCCAGCAGCTACCTTATGGGGCCCGAGCAGTACTTC.

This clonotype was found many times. The CDR3: CASGSPSGGPLSYEQYF. CDR3 nucleotides: TGTGCCAGCGGCTCGCCTAGCGGGGGGCCTCTCTCCTACGAGCAGTACTTC. The chain is built from TRBV7-6 and TRBJ2-7, with TRBD2 identical over 11 bases. Unmatched junction bases numbered 12, after V lost 8 bases and J lost 0 bases. The CDR3 has 17 residues. Germline V gives CDR1 SGHVS, CDR2 FNYEAQ.

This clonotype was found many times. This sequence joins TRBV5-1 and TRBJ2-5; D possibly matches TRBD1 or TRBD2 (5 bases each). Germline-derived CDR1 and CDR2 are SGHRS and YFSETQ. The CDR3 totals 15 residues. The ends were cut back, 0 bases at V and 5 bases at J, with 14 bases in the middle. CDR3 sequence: CASSLGGPPRETQYF. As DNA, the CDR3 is TGCGCCAGCAGCTTGGGGGGACCCCCTAGGGAGACCCAGTACTTC.